This T cell receptor (beta chain) was retrieved from a study of immune evolution from preneoplasia to lung adenocarcinoma. Study findings and constraints: Normal lung had highest clonality; later lesions appeared denser, more diverse.

TCRdb's copy holds only in-frame clones and misses some; the assay was immunoSEQ multiplex PCR. Of approximately 4,300 clones in the sample, about four fifths were seen once. The V gene's germline CDR1 is GTSNPN and CDR2 SVGIG (reference sequence). This CDR3 is 11 amino acids long. The V and J ends lost 5 bases and 2 bases respectively, with 3 bases between them. Concerning this clone: The target antigen is unknown.

The specimen sequenced was FFPE normal lung tissue adjacent to the tumor. This sequence originates from a person aged 50-69 years with lung adenocarcinoma. The chain couples TRBV30 to TRBJ2-2, with unresolved D. The CDR3 here is CAWANTGELFF. In DNA, the CDR3 is TGTGCCTGGGCTAACACCGGGGAGCTGTTTTTT.